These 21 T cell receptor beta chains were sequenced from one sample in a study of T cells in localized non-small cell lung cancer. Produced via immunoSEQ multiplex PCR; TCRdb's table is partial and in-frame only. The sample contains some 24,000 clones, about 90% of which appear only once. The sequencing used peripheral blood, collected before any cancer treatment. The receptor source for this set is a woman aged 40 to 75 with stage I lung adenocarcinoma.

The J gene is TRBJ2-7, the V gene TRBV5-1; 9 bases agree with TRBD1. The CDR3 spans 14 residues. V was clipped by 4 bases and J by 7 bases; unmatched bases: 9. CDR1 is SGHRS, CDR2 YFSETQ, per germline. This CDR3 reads CASSPWDRVREQYF. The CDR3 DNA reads TGCGCCAGCAGCCCTTGGGACAGGGTGCGGGAGCAGTACTTC.

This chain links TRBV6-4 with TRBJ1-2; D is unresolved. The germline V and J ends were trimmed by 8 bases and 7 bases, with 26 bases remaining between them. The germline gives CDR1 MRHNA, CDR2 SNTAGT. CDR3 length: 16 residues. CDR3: CASPQYPPPGWGGYTF. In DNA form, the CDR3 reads TGTGCCAGCCCCCAGTACCCCCCACCCGGGTGGGGTGGCTACACCTTC.

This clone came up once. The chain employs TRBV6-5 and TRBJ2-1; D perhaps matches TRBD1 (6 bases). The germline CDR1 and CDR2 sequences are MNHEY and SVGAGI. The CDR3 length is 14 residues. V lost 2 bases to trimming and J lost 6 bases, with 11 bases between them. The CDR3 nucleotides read TGTGCCAGCAGTTACGGAACAGGGCGCAATGAGCAGTTCTTC. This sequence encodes CASSYGTGRNEQFF.

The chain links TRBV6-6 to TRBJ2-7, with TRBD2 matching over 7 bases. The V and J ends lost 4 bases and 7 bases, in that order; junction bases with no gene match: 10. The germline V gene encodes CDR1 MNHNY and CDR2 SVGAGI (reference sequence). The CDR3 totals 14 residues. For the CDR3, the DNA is TGTGCCAGCAGTTGGCAGACTAGCTCGCAGGAGCAGTACTTC. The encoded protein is CASSWQTSSQEQYF.

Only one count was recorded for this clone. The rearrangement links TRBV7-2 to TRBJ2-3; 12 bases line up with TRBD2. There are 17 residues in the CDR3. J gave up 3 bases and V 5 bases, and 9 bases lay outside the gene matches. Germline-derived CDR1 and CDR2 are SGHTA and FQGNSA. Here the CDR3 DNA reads TGTGCCAGCAGCCCAGCCCTAGCGGGAGGGACAACAGATACGCAGTATTTT. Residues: CASSPALAGGTTDTQYF.

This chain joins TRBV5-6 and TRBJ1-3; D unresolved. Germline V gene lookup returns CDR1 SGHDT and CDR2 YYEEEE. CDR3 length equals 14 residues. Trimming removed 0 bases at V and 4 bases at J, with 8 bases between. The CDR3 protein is CASSLAASGNTIYF. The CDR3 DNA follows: TGTGCCAGCAGCTTGGCCGCGTCAGGAAACACCATATATTTT.

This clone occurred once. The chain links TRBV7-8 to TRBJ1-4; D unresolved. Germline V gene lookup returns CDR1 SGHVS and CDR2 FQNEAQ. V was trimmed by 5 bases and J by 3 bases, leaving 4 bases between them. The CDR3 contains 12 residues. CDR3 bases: TGTGCCAGCAGCCGGGCTAATGAAAAACTGTTTTTT. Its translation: CASSRANEKLFF.

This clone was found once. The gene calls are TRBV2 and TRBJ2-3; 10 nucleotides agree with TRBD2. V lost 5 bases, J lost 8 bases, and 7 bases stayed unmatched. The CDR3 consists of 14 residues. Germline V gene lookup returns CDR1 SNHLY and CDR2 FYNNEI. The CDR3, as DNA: TGTGCCAGCAGTATAGCGGGAGGTGGGGGTACGCAGTATTTT. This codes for CASSIAGGGGTQYF.

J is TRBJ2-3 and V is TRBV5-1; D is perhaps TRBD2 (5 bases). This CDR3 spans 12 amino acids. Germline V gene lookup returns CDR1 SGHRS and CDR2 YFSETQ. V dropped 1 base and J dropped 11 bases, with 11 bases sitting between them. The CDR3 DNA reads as TGCGCCAGCAGCTTGCTTACGGGGAGGCAGTATTTT. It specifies CASSLLTGRQYF. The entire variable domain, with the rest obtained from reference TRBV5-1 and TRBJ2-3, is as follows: KAGVTQTPRYLIKTRGQQVTLSCSPISGHRSVSWYQQTPGQGLQFLFEYFSETQRNKGNFPGRFSGRQFSNSRSEMNVSTLELGDSALYLCASSLLTGRQYFGPGTRLTVL.

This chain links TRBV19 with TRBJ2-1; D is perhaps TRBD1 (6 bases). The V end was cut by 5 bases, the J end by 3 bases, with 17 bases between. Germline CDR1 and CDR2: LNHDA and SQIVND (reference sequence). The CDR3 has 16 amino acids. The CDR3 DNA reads TGTGCCAGTAGTCCGTTTCGGGGACACTTCTACAATGAGCAGTTCTTC. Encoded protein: CASSPFRGHFYNEQFF.

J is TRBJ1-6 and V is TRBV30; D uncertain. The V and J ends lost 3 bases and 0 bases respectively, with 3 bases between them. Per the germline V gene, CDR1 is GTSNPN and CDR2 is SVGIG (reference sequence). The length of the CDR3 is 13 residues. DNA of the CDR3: TGTGCCTGGAGCAGCTCCTATAATTCACCCCTCCACTTT. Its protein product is CAWSSSYNSPLHF.

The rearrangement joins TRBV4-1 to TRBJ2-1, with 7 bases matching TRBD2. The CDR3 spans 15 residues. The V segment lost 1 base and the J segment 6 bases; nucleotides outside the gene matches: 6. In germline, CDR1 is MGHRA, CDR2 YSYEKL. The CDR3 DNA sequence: TGCGCCAGCAGCCAAGGCCCTTGGGGGGGCAATGAGCAGTTCTTC. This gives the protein CASSQGPWGGNEQFF.

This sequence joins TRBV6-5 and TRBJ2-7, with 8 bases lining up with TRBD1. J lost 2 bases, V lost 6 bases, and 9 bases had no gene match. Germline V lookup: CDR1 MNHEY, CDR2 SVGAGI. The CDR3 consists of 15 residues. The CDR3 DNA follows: TGTGCCAGCAGGCCTAGGACAGGGATTGCCTACGAGCAGTACTTC. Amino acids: CASRPRTGIAYEQYF.

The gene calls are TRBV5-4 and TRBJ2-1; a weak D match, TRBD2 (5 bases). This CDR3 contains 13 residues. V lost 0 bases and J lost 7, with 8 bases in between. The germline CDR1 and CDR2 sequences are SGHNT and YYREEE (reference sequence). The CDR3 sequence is CASSLVTGNEQFF. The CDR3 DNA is TGTGCCAGCAGCTTGGTTACGGGGAATGAGCAGTTCTTC.

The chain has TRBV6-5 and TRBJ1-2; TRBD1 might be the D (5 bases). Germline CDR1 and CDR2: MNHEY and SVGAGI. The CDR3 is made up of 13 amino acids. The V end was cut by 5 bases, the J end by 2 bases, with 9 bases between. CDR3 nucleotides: TGTGCCAGCAGTCCCCGGGACAACTATGGCTACACCTTC. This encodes CASSPRDNYGYTF.

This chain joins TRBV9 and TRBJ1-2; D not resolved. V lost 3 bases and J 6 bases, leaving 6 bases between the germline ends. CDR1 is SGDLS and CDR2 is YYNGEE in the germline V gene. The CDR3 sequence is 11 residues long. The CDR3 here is CASSGPDGYTF. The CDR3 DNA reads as TGTGCCAGCAGCGGACCGGATGGCTACACCTTC.

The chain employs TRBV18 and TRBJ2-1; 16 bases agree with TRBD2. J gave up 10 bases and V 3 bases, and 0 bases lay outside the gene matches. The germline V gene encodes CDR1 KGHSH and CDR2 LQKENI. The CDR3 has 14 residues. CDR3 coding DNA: TGTGCCAGCTCACCGGGACTAGCGGGAGGGGAGCAGTTCTTC. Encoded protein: CASSPGLAGGEQFF.

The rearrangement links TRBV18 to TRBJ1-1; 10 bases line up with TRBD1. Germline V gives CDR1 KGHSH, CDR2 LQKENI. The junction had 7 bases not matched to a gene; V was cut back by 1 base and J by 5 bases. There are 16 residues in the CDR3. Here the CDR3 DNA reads TGTGCCAGCTCACCACTCGGTCCGGGACAGGGGACTGAAGCTTTCTTT. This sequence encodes CASSPLGPGQGTEAFF. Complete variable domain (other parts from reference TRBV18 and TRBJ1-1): NAGVMQNPRHLVRRRGQEARLRCSPMKGHSHVYWYRQLPEEGLKFMVYLQKENIIDESGMPKERFSAEFPKEGPSILRIQQVVRGDSAAYFCASSPLGPGQGTEAFFGQGTRLTVV.

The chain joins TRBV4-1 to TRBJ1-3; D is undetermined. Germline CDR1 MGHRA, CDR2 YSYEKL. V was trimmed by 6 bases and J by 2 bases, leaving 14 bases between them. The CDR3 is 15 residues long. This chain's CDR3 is CASRQRLFAGNTIYF. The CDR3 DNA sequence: TGCGCCAGCAGACAGAGGCTGTTCGCTGGAAACACCATATATTTT.

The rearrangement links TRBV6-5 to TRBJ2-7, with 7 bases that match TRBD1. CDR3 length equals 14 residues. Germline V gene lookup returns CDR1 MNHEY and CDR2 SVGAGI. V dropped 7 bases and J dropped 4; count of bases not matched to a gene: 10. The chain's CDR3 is CASTPGGHLYEQYF. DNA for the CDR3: TGTGCCAGCACTCCAGGGGGACACTTGTACGAGCAGTACTTC.

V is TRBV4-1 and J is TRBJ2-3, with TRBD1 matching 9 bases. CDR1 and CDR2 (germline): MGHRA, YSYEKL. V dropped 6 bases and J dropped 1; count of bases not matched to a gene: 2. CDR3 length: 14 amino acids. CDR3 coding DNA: TGCGCCAGCAGGGACAGGGGCCGCACAGATACGCAGTATTTT. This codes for CASRDRGRTDTQYF.